This entry describes one TCR beta chain. The V end lost 6 bases, the J end lost 3 bases, and 12 bases lay between the germline ends. The germline V gene has CDR1 MDHEN and CDR2 SYDVKM. CDR3 length equals 14 residues. These data belong to a study of blood T cell repertoires in COVID-19. Overall study context: Spain, Italy and the United States supplied samples that represented acute and convalescent COVID-19. Sources were T cells, B-cell-depleted T cells, or PBMCs; the material itself was cDNA or gDNA.

Methods used by the authors: Estimation of nucleated cell counts was performed using reference gene primer amplification. Libraries were prepared by immunoSEQ multiplex PCR; TCRdb keeps only in-frame clonotypes and omits some of them. D and trimming come from the DNA, and the V and J calls and clone size come from that table. Of roughly 39,000 clones in the sample, around 87% are singletons; the top ten hold about 24%. The receptor comes from a man aged 50 to 60 with active or convalescent COVID-19. Sequenced input: peripheral blood. The chain recombines TRBV28 with TRBJ1-5; possible D gene TRBD1, 5 bases. CDR3 bases: TGTGCCAGCAGGCTTGGACAAACCAATCAGCCCCAGCATTTT. Translation gives CASRLGQTNQPQHF.